The rows below give T cell receptor beta chains drawn from one sample of a study of vaccination and CD4 T cells after COVID-19. These receptors lack a known antigen. TCRdb ran MiXCR on the PCR reads and lists one entry per CDR3 protein. This table has fewer than 15,000 distinct CDR3 sequences, less than 45% appearing once. Sequences were derived from CD4+ T cells from blood, cultured in vitro, sampled after SARS-CoV-2 vaccination. The source of these receptors is a human donor who had recovered from COVID-19. Each CDR3 is given without its conserved first and last residue. Fields, in order: V gene, J gene, CDR3 protein.

TRBV7-2	TRBJ2-3	ASSRRWRTRGTTDTQY
TRBV20-1	TRBJ1-6	SPSLEQEYSPLH
TRBV7-9	TRBJ1-6	ASSGTGGLGSPLH
TRBV28	TRBJ2-1	ASSLYSHEQF
TRBV7-3	TRBJ2-3	ASSARQGGKGTQY
TRBV5-4	TRBJ2-5	ASSLRSGQETQY
TRBV5-4	TRBJ2-5	ASSPPQGGRETQY
TRBV29-1	TRBJ2-3	SVVRLADTDTQY
TRBV20-1	TRBJ2-5	SARDPTGAPEETQY
TRBV20-1	TRBJ2-2	SARVGGNTGELF
TRBV19	TRBJ2-7	ATLGLAHEQY
TRBV24-1	TRBJ2-5	ATSAGGSAQETQY
TRBV20-1	TRBJ1-6	SANTGRGSPLH
TRBV7-3	TRBJ2-3	ASSLVTSGLQY
TRBV20-1	TRBJ2-5	SARLWTGRETQY
TRBV7-3	TRBJ2-1	ASSLTGTGGVNEQF
TRBV20-1	TRBJ2-3	SANRQKGLVNPDTQY
TRBV20-1	TRBJ2-1	SARPDRRSSYNEQF
TRBV10-2	TRBJ2-1	ASSESSRPNNEQF
TRBV7-9	TRBJ1-2	ASSRTTGTSYGYT
TRBV4-1	TRBJ2-2	ASSQGVVFLVHKDRSNTGELF
TRBV7-6	TRBJ2-3	ASSLGAIGTDTQY
TRBV4-3	TRBJ1-2	ASSPKDYSVMGEYGYT
TRBV29-1	TRBJ1-1	SVEDPLGHPNTEAF
TRBV11-3	TRBJ2-2	ASSSHFGTSGSGGELF
TRBV7-8	TRBJ2-3	ASSLLAGGGTDTQY
TRBV6-5	TRBJ2-3	ASSYAKDRPGTDTQY
TRBV18	TRBJ1-3	ASSPTTASGNTIY
TRBV20-1	TRBJ2-2	SVAAGSNTGELF